The entry below describes one TCR beta chain. Its matching antigen is unknown. The data stem from a study of T-cell reconstitution after alpha-beta-depleted transplantation in children. The TCRbeta library incorporated unique molecular identifiers. Each CDR3 protein is one row after TCRdb ran MiXCR on the PCR reads. The table has about 300,000 distinct CDR3 sequences, over 7% seen once; the top ten hold around 9.8%. The study's findings and limits: Reportedly, roughly two months post-transplant, alpha-beta T cells arose from several hundred expanded graft clones. After one year, T-cell counts and TCRbeta diversity mostly came from new T cells.

This receptor was obtained from a female patient aged 2 to 10 who had a stem cell transplant for Fanconi anemia, so the T cells may come from the graft donor. The starting material was peripheral blood, obtained 360 days after TCRalphabeta/CD19-depleted stem cell transplant.

The chain's CDR3 is CASSQLGQGAGNTIYF. CDR3 DNA: TGCGCCAGCAGCCAGCTGGGACAGGGGGCTGGAAACACCATATATTTT. V and J are TRBV5-1 and TRBJ1-3; 11 bases are a match to TRBD1. This CDR3 contains 16 residues. Losses at the gene ends were 4 bases for V and 2 bases for J; bases not matched to a gene: 5. Germline-derived CDR1 and CDR2 are SGHRS and YFSETQ.